The entry that follows covers one T cell receptor beta chain sequence. Per the original methods: Estimation of nucleated cell counts was performed using reference gene primer amplification. This table comes from immunoSEQ multiplex PCR, and its TCRdb copy is limited to in-frame clones, with some not included. V, J and clone size reflect that table, while D and trimming were determined from the DNA. The table includes 130,000 to 150,000 clones, approximately 82% detected once. The CDR3 sequence is 15 residues long. Trimming pared 5 bases from V and 0 bases from J, leaving 12 bases between. The germline V gene encodes CDR1 SNHLY and CDR2 FYNNEI. This entry comes from a study of blood T cell repertoires in COVID-19. Study at large: Material from acute and convalescent COVID-19 was sourced from the United States, Italy and Spain. Sample material is recorded as cDNA or gDNA derived from T cells, B-cell-depleted T cells, or PBMCs.

The sequence derives from a woman aged 45 to 65 in a cohort sampled during active or convalescent COVID-19. The sequencing sample was made of peripheral blood. The V and J genes are TRBV2 and TRBJ2-3; D is unresolved. The CDR3 reads CASSFQYPSTDTQYF. The CDR3 coding sequence is TGTGCCAGCAGTTTCCAGTACCCTAGCACAGATACGCAGTATTTT.